This T cell receptor beta chain was documented in a study of blood T cell repertoires in COVID-19. Study-level information: Specimens from acute and convalescent COVID-19 originated in the United States, Italy and Spain. T cells, B-cell-depleted T cells, or PBMCs supplied cDNA or gDNA.

How the authors handled the data: Estimation of nucleated cell counts relied on the amplification of reference gene primers. Repertoires were generated with immunoSEQ multiplex PCR, while TCRdb's copy carries only in-frame clones and drops some. That table supplies the V and J calls and clone size; D and trimming were determined from the DNA. The repertoire holds fewer than 200,000 clones, with 84% as singletons. There are 13 residues in the CDR3. CDR1 is MNHEY, CDR2 SMNVEV, per germline (reference sequence). V was cut by 7 bases and J by 3 bases, with 13 bases left in between. Sequencing input: PBMCs or T cells enriched from blood (not recorded which). This chain links TRBV27 with TRBJ2-7, with a weak D call TRBD2 (6 bases). The receptor's source is a woman in her thirties who had been exposed to COVID-19. CDR3 loop: CASNGGKGYEQYF. The CDR3 nucleotides read TGTGCCAGCAACGGGGGAAAGGGCTACGAGCAGTACTTC.